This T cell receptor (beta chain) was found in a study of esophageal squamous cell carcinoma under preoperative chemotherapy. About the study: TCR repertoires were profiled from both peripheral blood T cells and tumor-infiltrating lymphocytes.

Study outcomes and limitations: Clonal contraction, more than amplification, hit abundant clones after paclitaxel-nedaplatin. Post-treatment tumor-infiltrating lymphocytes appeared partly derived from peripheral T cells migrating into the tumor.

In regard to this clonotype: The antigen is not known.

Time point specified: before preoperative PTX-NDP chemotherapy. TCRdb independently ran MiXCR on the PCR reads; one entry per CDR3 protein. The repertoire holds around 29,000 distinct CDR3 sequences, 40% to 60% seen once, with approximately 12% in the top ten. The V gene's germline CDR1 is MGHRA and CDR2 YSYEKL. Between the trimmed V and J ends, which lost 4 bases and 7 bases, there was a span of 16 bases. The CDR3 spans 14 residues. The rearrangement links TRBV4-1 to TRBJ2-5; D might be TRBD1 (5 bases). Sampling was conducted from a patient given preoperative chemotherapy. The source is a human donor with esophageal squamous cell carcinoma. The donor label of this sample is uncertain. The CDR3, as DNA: TGCGCCAGCAGCCTACAGGACACAGACGGGACCCAGTACTTC. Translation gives CASSLQDTDGTQYF.